The 27 T cell receptor beta chains below all came from one sample that was sequenced in a study of prognosis after radiotherapy for stage I lung cancer. Researchers used two-round multiplex PCR to amplify TCR beta CDR3 starting from genomic DNA. Initially, in first-round PCR, primers specific to each TRBV and TRBJ gene were used. Each CDR3 protein is one row after TCRdb ran MiXCR on the multiplex PCR reads. The sample records more than 9,500 distinct CDR3 sequences, 45% to 60% being singletons. The sequencing used PBMCs, collected before or after stereotactic body radiation therapy (not recorded which). Receptor source: a donor older than 45 with non-small cell lung cancer.

Concerning this clonotype: The junction differs from germline at one of its ends, possibly a read error. This chain joins TRBV3-1 and TRBJ2-5; weak D call: TRBD1 (5 bases). This CDR3 comprises 15 residues. Germline assignment: CDR1 LGHDT and CDR2 YNNKEL (reference sequence). CDR3 DNA sequence: TGTGCCAGCAGCCAAGGACAGATATCACAAGGGACCCAGTACTTC. It specifies CASSQGQISQGTQYF.

The rearrangement uses TRBV11-3 and TRBJ2-7; 7 bases agree with TRBD1. CDR3 length: 13 amino acids. The germline V gene has CDR1 SGHNT and CDR2 YENEEA. With 1 base clipped from V and 7 bases from J, the junction kept 4 bases outside the gene matches. The CDR3 spells CASSLATGTEQYF. The CDR3 DNA reads as TGTGCCAGCAGCTTAGCGACAGGGACGGAGCAGTACTTC. The full variable domain, its missing parts supplied by reference TRBV11-3 and TRBJ2-7, is EAGVVQSPRYKIIEKKQPVAFWCNPISGHNTLYWYLQNLGQGPELLIRYENEEAVDDSQLPKDRFSAERLKGVDSTLKIQPAELGDSAVYLCASSLATGTEQYFGPGTRLTVT.

The chain links TRBV6-1 to TRBJ1-2; possibly TRBD1 for D (5 bases). There are 17 residues in the CDR3. V shed 8 bases and J shed 8 bases, with 30 bases lying between them. Per germline, CDR1 MNHNS and CDR2 SASEGT. The CDR3 region has the DNA TGTGCCAGCCTAGCCTCGTGCCCGTCCGCGTGGGGCCCCGGCTACACCTTC. It specifies CASLASCPSAWGPGYTF.

In DNA form, the CDR3 reads TGTGCCAGCCTGGGACGTAGCTCCTACAATGAGCAGTTCTTC. Amino acids: CASLGRSSYNEQFF. The V call is TRBV6-2 or TRBV6-3, the J call TRBJ2-1, with D perhaps being TRBD1 or TRBD2 (5 bases each). Trimming left V 8 bases short and J 0 bases short, with 11 bases between. CDR1 is MNHEY and CDR2 is SVGEGT in the germline V gene. The CDR3 totals 14 residues.

The gene calls are TRBV11-2 and TRBJ2-3; a weak D match, TRBD1 (5 bases). Germline V gene sequence: CDR1 SGHAT, CDR2 FQNNGV. The CDR3 totals 15 residues. Trimming removed 11 bases at V and 5 bases at J, with 23 bases between. CDR3 DNA: TGTGCCGCATCTCCCCGCAGCGCAGGGTTAGATACGCAGTATTTT. This codes for CAASPRSAGLDTQYF.

The V and J genes are TRBV29-1 and TRBJ2-4; TRBD1 matches at 7 bases. The CDR3 runs to 11 residues. Trimming at V came to 8 bases and at J to 9 bases, leaving 7 bases not matched to a gene. The germline V gene encodes CDR1 SQVTM and CDR2 ANQGSEA. The CDR3 sequence is CSSRQGGIQYF. Written as DNA, the CDR3 is TGCAGCTCACGACAGGGTGGCATTCAGTACTTC.

This clonotype is classed as medium-sized. The chain joins TRBV11-1 to TRBJ1-1; D not certain. V was cut by 2 bases and J by 2 bases, with 12 bases left in between. Germline CDR1 is SGHAT and CDR2 is FQDESV (reference sequence). This CDR3 region has 15 residues. The CDR3, as DNA: TGTGCCAGCAGCTTATCCCCGGGGATTAACACTGAAGCTTTCTTT. It codes for CASSLSPGINTEAFF.

A note on this clonotype: The junction differs from germline at one of its ends, possibly a read error. V is TRBV2 and J is TRBJ2-1; the D is unclear. This CDR3 has 14 residues. Germline CDR1 SNHLY, CDR2 FYNNEI. The CDR3 nucleotides read TGTGCCAGCAGTACATACGGGCCGTACAATGAGCGGTTCTTC. The encoded protein is CASSTYGPYNERFF. Supplemented by reference TRBV2 and TRBJ2-1, the full variable domain reads EPEVTQTPSHQVTQMGQEVILRCVPISNHLYFYWYRQILGQKVEFLVSFYNNEISEKSEIFDDQFSVERPDGSNFTLKIRSTKLEDSAMYFCASSTYGPYNERFFGPGTRLTVL.

By share, this clonotype ranks as medium-sized. J is TRBJ2-2 and V is TRBV5-1; D unclear. The CDR3 has 16 amino acids. V was cut by 3 bases and J by 5 bases, with 17 bases left in between. The germline gives CDR1 SGHRS, CDR2 YFSETQ. CDR3 in amino acids: CASSSLDNVPTGELFF. The CDR3 bases are TGCGCCAGCAGCTCCCTCGACAACGTTCCTACCGGGGAGCTGTTTTTT.

By share of the sample, this clonotype is medium-sized. V gene TRBV24-1 combines with J gene TRBJ2-2; D remains unclear. CDR1 is KGHDR, CDR2 SFDVKD, per germline. With 9 bases removed from V and 0 bases from J, the gap between germline ends came to 13 bases. The CDR3 is made up of 15 amino acids. CDR3 region: CATANSVPNTGELFF. In nucleotides, the CDR3 is TGTGCCACCGCCAACAGCGTCCCGAACACCGGGGAGCTGTTTTTT.

Many counts were recorded for this clonotype. This chain joins TRBV9 and TRBJ2-3; D is uncertain. The germline CDR1 and CDR2 sequences are SGDLS and YYNGEE. CDR3 length: 15 amino acids. Trimming stripped 0 bases from V and 1 base from J, with 9 bases between. The CDR3 region has the DNA TGTGCCAGCAGCGTAGGGAGTACGGGCACAGATACGCAGTATTTT. Encoded protein: CASSVGSTGTDTQYF.

A word on this clonotype: In this CDR3 the conserved last residue, phenylalanine or tryptophan, is missing, so a read error is likely. V is TRBV20-1 and J is TRBJ2-2; a possible D gene is TRBD2 (5 bases). The CDR3 spans 16 residues. Looked up from germline, CDR1 is DFQATT and CDR2 is SNEGSKA (reference sequence). This chain's CDR3 is CSARDPGFPRTGDLFS. CDR3 nucleotides: TGCAGTGCGAGAGACCCAGGTTTTCCCCGGACCGGGGATCTGTTTTCT.

This clonotype appeared many times. The chain uses TRBV5-5 and TRBJ2-5; 9 bases agree with TRBD1. This CDR3 is built from 13 residues. V gave up 4 bases and J gave up 5 bases; unmatched junction bases: 3. Germline V gives CDR1 SGHKS, CDR2 YYEKEE (reference sequence). CDR3 residues: CASSRQGGETQYF. The CDR3 DNA is TGTGCCAGCAGCCGACAGGGGGGGGAGACCCAGTACTTC.

Comment on this clonotype: A read error is possible here, since a much larger clone lies one base away. This chain links TRBV10-3 with TRBJ1-5, with no clear D. CDR1 and CDR2 from the germline V gene are ENHRY and SYGVKD. The CDR3 is made up of 13 amino acids. CDR3 sequence reads: CAIGDTDNQPQHF. For the CDR3, the DNA is TGTGCCATCGGTGATACAGACAATCAGCCCCAGCATTTT.

About this clonotype: This likely stems from a read error, as it lies one base from a far larger clone. The gene calls are TRBV6-9 and TRBJ2-7, with a tentative D call TRBD2 (6 bases). There are 14 residues in the CDR3. Germline-derived CDR1 and CDR2 are MNHGY and SVAAGI. The CDR3 DNA reads TGTGCCACCCAATTCGGTAGCGGACCCTACGAGCATTACTTC. Its protein product is CATQFGSGPYEHYF.

The chain has TRBV2 and TRBJ2-7; 8 positions agree with TRBD1. The CDR3 runs 12 residues. CDR1 is SNHLY, CDR2 FYNNEI, per germline. Germline trimming cut 6 bases from V and 5 bases from J; bases unmatched to any gene: 3. The CDR3 sequence is CASSQGANEQYF. CDR3 nucleotides: TGTGCCAGCAGCCAGGGGGCAAACGAGCAGTACTTC.

The chain carries TRBV20-1 and TRBJ2-7; 10 nucleotides line up with TRBD1. In germline, CDR1 is DFQATT, CDR2 SNEGSKA (reference sequence). With 0 bases clipped from V and 0 bases from J, the junction kept 8 bases outside the gene matches. This CDR3 has 17 amino acids. The chain's CDR3 is CSARDQPGQGSSYEQYF. The DNA of the CDR3 is TGCAGTGCTAGAGATCAGCCGGGACAGGGGAGCTCCTACGAGCAGTACTTC.

A word on this clonotype: This clone may be a read error of a much larger clone one base away. V gene TRBV6-1 combines with J gene TRBJ2-1, with TRBD2 matching 8 bases. Germline assignment: CDR1 MNHNS and CDR2 SASEGT. The CDR3 loop spans 15 amino acids. J gave up 4 bases and V 6 bases, and 8 bases lay outside the gene matches. CDR3 protein: CASRAGLVTYNEQFF. DNA for the CDR3: TGTGCCAGCAGGGCGGGACTAGTGACTTACAATGAGCAGTTCTTC.

By share, this clonotype ranks as medium-sized. The rearrangement joins TRBV28 to TRBJ2-1; D is unresolved. Germline CDR1 MDHEN, CDR2 SYDVKM. The ends were cut back, 5 bases at V and 9 bases at J, with 14 bases in the middle. The CDR3 is 13 amino acids. The DNA of the CDR3 is TGTGCCAGCAGTCGCCGCCCAGTCGGTGAGCAGTTCTTC. This translates into CASSRRPVGEQFF.

Note on this clonotype: Only one base separates this from a far larger clonotype, so it likely reflects a read error. V usage is TRBV30 and J usage is TRBJ2-1; D is uncertain. The CDR3 runs to 11 residues. Germline CDR1 and CDR2: GTSNPN and SVGIG (reference sequence). The CDR3 region has the DNA TGTGCCTGGGGCAGCTCCTACGAGAAGTACTTC. Translating it yields CAWGSSYEKYF.

The gene calls are TRBV7-2 and TRBJ1-1; D not resolved. This CDR3 contains 14 residues. Germline-derived CDR1 and CDR2 are SGHTA and FQGNSA. V was cut by 5 bases and J by 1 base, with 11 bases left in between. The CDR3 loop is CASSPYRQNTEAFF. CDR3 in DNA: TGTGCCAGCAGCCCATACCGGCAGAACACTGAAGCTTTCTTT.

As for this clonotype: Its ends do not fully match the called genes, so a read error is possible. CDR3 region: CASSRTPSWTGGRFNF. In nucleotides, the CDR3 is TGTGCCAGCAGCCGAACACCTTCCTGGACTGGCGGGAGATTTAACTTC. The rearrangement uses TRBV3-1 and TRBJ2-7; 7 bases are a match to TRBD2. CDR3 size: 16 residues. Germline-derived CDR1 and CDR2 are LGHDT and YNNKEL (reference sequence).

By sample share, this clonotype is medium-sized. This rearrangement joins TRBV20-1 to TRBJ1-2; D unclear. This CDR3 has 12 residues. Germline V gene sequence: CDR1 DFQATT, CDR2 SNEGSKA (reference sequence). The germline V and J ends were trimmed by 0 bases and 2 bases, with 4 bases remaining between them. The CDR3 spells CSARDQNYGYTF. In DNA, the CDR3 is TGCAGTGCTAGAGATCAGAACTATGGCTACACCTTC.

The rearrangement uses TRBV11-2 and TRBJ2-7; 7 bases line up with TRBD1. With 6 bases clipped from V and 3 bases from J, the junction kept 5 bases outside the gene matches. CDR3 size: 13 residues. Germline CDR1 SGHAT, CDR2 FQNNGV. CDR3 amino acids: CASRFRQGYEQYF. The CDR3 DNA follows: TGTGCCAGCAGATTCAGACAGGGCTACGAGCAGTACTTC.

The chain couples TRBV20-1 to TRBJ2-2, with a weak D call TRBD2 (6 bases). Trimming left V 5 bases short and J 4 bases short, with 14 bases between. The germline V gene encodes CDR1 DFQATT and CDR2 SNEGSKA (reference sequence). CDR3 size: 14 residues. The CDR3 is CSARPGGTTGELFF. The CDR3 bases are TGCAGTGCTCGACCCGGAGGGACCACCGGGGAGCTGTTTTTT.

This clonotype has a count of ten or more. V is TRBV3-1 and J is TRBJ2-7; D might be TRBD2 (5 bases). This CDR3 spans 15 amino acids. The V and J ends lost 5 bases and 2 bases respectively, with 16 bases between them. In germline, CDR1 is LGHDT, CDR2 YNNKEL (reference sequence). The CDR3 nucleotides read TGTGCCAGCAGCAATCTACCGGGAAGGCCCTACGAGCAGTACTTC. Its protein is CASSNLPGRPYEQYF.

This clonotype counts as medium-sized. The rearrangement joins TRBV18 to TRBJ1-2, with D possibly being TRBD1 (6 bases). Trimming removed 3 bases from V and 8 bases from J, with 13 bases in between. The CDR3 is 13 residues long. Germline V lookup: CDR1 KGHSH, CDR2 LQKENI. The CDR3 loop reads CASSPNRQGGYTF. The DNA for the CDR3 is TGTGCCAGCTCACCGAATCGCCAGGGGGGCTACACCTTC.